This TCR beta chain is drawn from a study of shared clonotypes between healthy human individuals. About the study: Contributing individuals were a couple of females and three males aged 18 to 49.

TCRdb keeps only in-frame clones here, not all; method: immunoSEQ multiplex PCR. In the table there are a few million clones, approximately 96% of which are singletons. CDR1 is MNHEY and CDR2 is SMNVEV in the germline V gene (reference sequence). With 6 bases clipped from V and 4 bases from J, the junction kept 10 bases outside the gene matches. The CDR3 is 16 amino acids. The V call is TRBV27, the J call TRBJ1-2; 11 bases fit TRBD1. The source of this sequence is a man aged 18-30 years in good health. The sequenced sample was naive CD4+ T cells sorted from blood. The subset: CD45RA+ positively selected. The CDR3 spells CASRAPGQGVAYGYTF. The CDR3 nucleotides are TGTGCCAGCAGGGCGCCGGGACAGGGGGTAGCCTATGGCTACACCTTC.